Each of the 13 T cell receptor beta chains below was sequenced from the same sample in a study of sequential checkpoint blockade in melanoma. The treatment: randomized to nivolumab then ipilimumab (arm A) or the reverse (arm B). Produced via immunoSEQ multiplex PCR; TCRdb's table is partial and in-frame only. The sample holds about 2,200 clones, 15% to 20% seen once. Here the sequenced sample was tumor tissue (inferred from file names), taken from a patient given nivolumab and ipilimumab in sequence. These receptors all come from a human donor with melanoma.

The CDR3 DNA follows: TGTGCCAGCAGTAACAAGGGTAACACTGAAGCTTTCTTT. Protein: CASSNKGNTEAFF. This chain links TRBV6-8 with TRBJ1-1; D not resolved. The CDR3 is made up of 13 amino acids. The germline V gene has CDR1 MNHGY and CDR2 SAAAGT. The V gene lost 5 bases and the J gene lost 2 bases, with 9 bases spanning the gap.

This clone was observed a few times. This chain links TRBV25-1 with TRBJ2-3, with TRBD1 identical over 7 bases. V shed 6 bases and J 3 bases; nucleotides not matched to a gene: 9. Germline V gene lookup returns CDR1 MGHDK and CDR2 SYGVNS. This CDR3 is 15 amino acids long. The CDR3 protein is CASSIRQGVTDTQYF. The CDR3 DNA reads as TGTGCCAGCAGCATTCGGCAGGGGGTAACAGATACGCAGTATTTT. Full variable domain (rest looked up from reference TRBV25-1 and TRBJ2-3): EADIYQTPRYLVIGTGKKITLECSQTMGHDKMYWYQQDPGMELHLIHYSYGVNSTEKGDLSSESTVSRIRTEHFPLTLESARPSHTSQYLCASSIRQGVTDTQYFGPGTRLTVL.

The V gene is TRBV10-2, the J gene TRBJ1-6; D remains unclear. The V and J ends lost 0 bases and 0 bases respectively, with 3 bases between them. Germline values: CDR1 WSHSY, CDR2 SAAADI. The CDR3 has 15 amino acids. The CDR3 loop is CASSESASYNSPLHF. The CDR3 DNA sequence: TGCGCCAGCAGTGAGTCGGCCTCCTATAATTCACCCCTCCACTTT.

This clone appeared many times. CDR3 sequence reads: CASSPYGGGEDYGYTF. CDR3 bases: TGTGCCAGCAGCCCTTACGGGGGAGGGGAGGACTATGGCTACACCTTC. This chain uses TRBV11-3 with TRBJ1-2; a possible D gene is TRBD1 (5 bases). Germline lookup yields CDR1 SGHNT and CDR2 YENEEA. The CDR3 runs to 16 residues. The V end was cut by 5 bases, the J end by 3 bases, with 19 bases between. Combining the CDR3 with reference TRBV11-3 and TRBJ1-2 gives the whole variable domain EAGVVQSPRYKIIEKKQPVAFWCNPISGHNTLYWYLQNLGQGPELLIRYENEEAVDDSQLPKDRFSAERLKGVDSTLKIQPAELGDSAVYLCASSPYGGGEDYGYTFGSGTRLTVV.

The count of this clone is one. J is TRBJ2-2 and V is TRBV5-1, with 7 bases that match TRBD1. The CDR3 runs 17 residues. Germline-derived CDR1 and CDR2 are SGHRS and YFSETQ. V lost 1 base, J lost 0 bases, and 6 bases stayed unmatched. Written as DNA, the CDR3 is TGCGCCAGCAGCTTGCCGGTCGGGACAGCGAACACCGGGGAGCTGTTTTTT. Its translation: CASSLPVGTANTGELFF.

This clone turned up a few times. The rearrangement links TRBV6-8 to TRBJ2-2; 7 nucleotides align to TRBD1. The CDR3 loop spans 17 amino acids. Germline V gene sequence: CDR1 MNHGY, CDR2 SAAAGT. After removal of 2 bases from V and 3 bases from J, the junction contained 9 bases not matched to a gene. DNA of the CDR3: TGTGCCAGCAGTTACGGTTCGGGGCAGGGGGACACCGGGGAGCTGTTTTTT. Amino acids: CASSYGSGQGDTGELFF.

The chain couples TRBV11-3 to TRBJ2-5; TRBD2 agrees at 9 bases. V shed 2 bases and J 2 bases; nucleotides not matched to a gene: 6. The CDR3 is made up of 16 amino acids. CDR1 is SGHNT and CDR2 is YENEEA in the germline V gene. The CDR3 is CASSLLLAGQQETQYF. In DNA form, the CDR3 reads TGTGCCAGCAGCTTATTGCTAGCGGGGCAACAAGAGACCCAGTACTTC.

The CDR3 region has the DNA TGCAGCGTTTATCGCGGGGCAGAGACCCAGTACTTC. Protein: CSVYRGAETQYF. The J gene is TRBJ2-5, the V gene TRBV29-1; perhaps TRBD2 as D (6 bases). Trimming left V 5 bases short and J 4 bases short, with 11 bases between. The CDR3 is 12 residues long. Germline assignment: CDR1 SQVTM and CDR2 ANQGSEA.

The chain recombines TRBV14 with TRBJ2-5; 14 bases align to TRBD2. After removal of 4 bases from V and 2 bases from J, the junction contained 12 bases not matched to a gene. CDR3 length: 19 residues. Germline CDR1 is SGHDN and CDR2 is FVKESK. The CDR3 here is CASSLTGLAGGMFQETQYF. The CDR3, as DNA: TGTGCCAGCAGCCTAACCGGACTAGCGGGGGGAATGTTTCAAGAGACCCAGTACTTC.

In this sample, this clone turned up a few times. The chain couples TRBV6-8 to TRBJ1-5; D might be TRBD1 (5 bases). V lost 2 bases to trimming and J lost 3 bases, with 8 bases between them. CDR1 is MNHGY and CDR2 is SAAAGT in the germline V gene. CDR3 length equals 14 residues. The CDR3 DNA is TGTGCCAGCAGTTACAGGGGCCACAATCAGCCCCAGCATTTT. This sequence encodes CASSYRGHNQPQHF.

This CDR3 is CASSESGDYGYTF. CDR3 sequence (DNA): TGTGCCAGCAGTGAGTCAGGGGACTATGGCTACACCTTC. This sequence joins TRBV6-8 and TRBJ1-2; a possible D gene is TRBD1 (6 bases). The CDR3 is made up of 13 amino acids. Germline assignment: CDR1 MNHGY and CDR2 SAAAGT. Trimming left V 5 bases short and J 3 bases short, with 10 bases between.

The V and J genes are TRBV11-3 and TRBJ1-5; D call uncertain. Germline CDR1 SGHNT, CDR2 YENEEA. Trimming removed 1 base from V and 2 bases from J, with 9 bases in between. The CDR3 consists of 15 residues. The CDR3 protein is CASSLVRDGNQPQHF. Written as DNA, the CDR3 is TGTGCCAGCAGCTTAGTTAGAGACGGCAATCAGCCCCAGCATTTT.

As concerns this clone: One end of the junction does not line up with germline, which may come from a read error. The V gene is TRBV23-1, the J gene TRBJ2-2; the D is unclear. TRBV23-1 has ORF status, its function being uncertain. This CDR3 region has 17 residues. The CDR3, as DNA: TGCGCCAGCAGCCAATATGTAGGAGAAGCGAACACCGGGGAGCTGTTTTTT. This gives the protein CASSQYVGEANTGELFF.